Listed here are 20 T cell receptor beta chains from one sample, sequenced in a study of blood T cells in healthy people across ages. Alongside a J-beta primer mix, a sample-barcoded 5' primer served in a second PCR lasting about 6 to 11 cycles. TCRdb ran MiXCR on the 5' RACE reads and lists one entry per CDR3 protein. The top ten hold roughly 30% of the sample, which has 720,000 or so distinct CDR3 sequences, roughly 41% seen once. Specimen: blood. The receptors come from an elderly man in good health.

The chain uses TRBV27 and TRBJ2-7; 12 bases agree with TRBD2. V was clipped by 4 bases and J by 2 bases; unmatched bases: 15. Germline V gene lookup returns CDR1 MNHEY and CDR2 SMNVEV (reference sequence). The CDR3 sequence is 19 residues long. The CDR3 region is CASSSPGLAGNRLTYEQYF. The CDR3 nucleotides are TGTGCCAGCAGTTCTCCGGGACTAGCGGGCAACCGCCTTACCTACGAGCAGTACTTC.

This clonotype was observed once. The chain carries TRBV6-5 and TRBJ1-6; possible D gene TRBD1, 5 bases. The CDR3 is 13 residues long. The germline V gene encodes CDR1 MNHEY and CDR2 SVGAGI. V was pared by 8 bases and J by 7 bases, with 12 bases between. The CDR3 is CASGRDVNSPLHF. The CDR3 DNA is TGTGCCAGCGGCCGGGACGTAAATTCACCCCTCCACTTT.

This clonotype was picked up one time. The chain uses TRBV20-1 and TRBJ2-1; TRBD1 is a possible D gene (5 bases). CDR3 length equals 14 residues. The germline V and J ends were trimmed by 1 base and 9 bases, with 16 bases remaining between them. Germline V gene sequence: CDR1 DFQATT, CDR2 SNEGSKA (reference sequence). CDR3 sequence: CSARVVEGAVEQFF. The CDR3, as DNA: TGCAGTGCTAGAGTAGTGGAAGGGGCGGTTGAGCAGTTCTTC.

This chain connects TRBV5-1 to TRBJ2-1, with a possible D match to TRBD2 (5 bases). The closer fit of TRBJ2-7 to the DNA end suggests the J call may be wrong. Germline V gene sequence: CDR1 SGHRS, CDR2 YFSETQ. There are 16 residues in the CDR3. The CDR3 sequence: CASTPEGRSSYNEQYF. The DNA of the CDR3 is TGCGCCAGCACCCCAGAGGGCAGAAGCTCCTACAATGAGCAGTACTTC.

The chain combines TRBV18 with TRBJ2-1, with D perhaps being TRBD1 or TRBD2 (5 bases each). The CDR3 contains 14 residues. Germline V lookup: CDR1 KGHSH, CDR2 LQKENI. Trimming took off 5 bases at V and 5 bases at J, with 13 bases between the two ends. CDR3 protein: CASSSGMGDNEQFF. CDR3 nucleotides: TGTGCCAGCTCATCAGGGATGGGAGACAATGAGCAGTTCTTC. Variable domain in full (rest from reference TRBV18 and TRBJ2-1): NAGVMQNPRHLVRRRGQEARLRCSPMKGHSHVYWYRQLPEEGLKFMVYLQKENIIDESGMPKERFSAEFPKEGPSILRIQQVVRGDSAAYFCASSSGMGDNEQFFGPGTRLTVL.

Only a few counts were recorded for this clonotype. In nucleotides, the CDR3 is TGCAGTGCTAGCCGGGGATCGCAGGGCTACACCTTC. It codes for CSASRGSQGYTF. V is TRBV20-1 and J is TRBJ1-2; unclear D gene. Per germline, CDR1 DFQATT and CDR2 SNEGSKA (reference sequence). V lost 3 bases and J lost 8, with 13 bases in between. The CDR3 spans 12 residues.

As regards this clonotype: Being one base from a much bigger clone, this may be a read error. The chain links TRBV30 to TRBJ1-2, with 7 bases that match TRBD1. The J segment lost 9 bases and the V segment lost 0 bases, leaving 7 bases of the junction unmatched. Germline assignment: CDR1 GTSNPN and CDR2 SVGIG (reference sequence). This CDR3 has 13 residues. CDR3 bases: TGTGCCTGGAGTGTACCCACAGGGGCGAGCTACACCTTC. It specifies CAWSVPTGASYTF.

In its sample, this clonotype was seen many times. The chain is built from TRBV6-5 and TRBJ1-1; TRBD1 aligns across 8 bases. This CDR3 has 14 residues. The V gene's germline CDR1 is MNHEY and CDR2 SVGAGI. With V trimmed by 5 bases and J by 0 bases, 2 bases remained unmatched. The CDR3 protein is CASSEDRVNTEAFF. CDR3 bases: TGTGCCAGCAGTGAGGACAGGGTGAACACTGAAGCTTTCTTT.

Only a few counts were recorded for this clonotype. V gene TRBV5-1 combines with J gene TRBJ1-6, with D maybe TRBD1 (6 bases). The V and J ends lost 3 bases and 3 bases respectively, with 19 bases between them. Germline V gene sequence: CDR1 SGHRS, CDR2 YFSETQ. The CDR3 contains 18 residues. The CDR3 spells CASSSTGQQLFYNSPLHF. The CDR3 bases are TGCGCCAGCAGCTCTACAGGACAGCAACTATTCTATAATTCACCCCTCCACTTT.

Only a few counts were recorded for this clonotype. V usage is TRBV7-2 and J usage is TRBJ1-1; no definite D call. Trimming cost V 1 base and J 6 bases, with 15 bases left between them. The germline gives CDR1 SGHTA, CDR2 FQGNSA. This CDR3 has 15 residues. DNA for the CDR3: TGTGCCAGCAGCTTAGACAGCGGACGCCGGTCTGAAGCTTTCTTT. As protein: CASSLDSGRRSEAFF.

For this clonotype: One junction end disagrees with the germline gene, perhaps due to a read error. The chain recombines TRBV9 with TRBJ1-6; D may be TRBD1 (5 bases). The CDR3 totals 15 residues. Germline V gene data show CDR1 as SGDLS and CDR2 as YYNGEE. The CDR3 region has the DNA TGTGCCAGCAGCGTGGGGGACGTAAATAATTCACCCCCCCACTTT. Its translation is CASSVGDVNNSPPHF.

V gene TRBV6-2 or TRBV6-3 combines with J gene TRBJ2-7, with unresolved D. The CDR3 has 12 amino acids. V shed 6 bases and J shed 10 bases, with 16 bases lying between them. From germline, CDR1 is MNHEY and CDR2 SVGEGT. Here the CDR3 reads CASRTGESRQYF. Written as DNA, the CDR3 is TGTGCCAGCAGAACCGGAGAAAGTAGACAGTACTTC.

This clonotype was recorded a few times. V is TRBV20-1 and J is TRBJ1-2; tentative D call: TRBD1 (6 bases). Germline V CDR1 and CDR2: DFQATT, SNEGSKA (reference sequence). V dropped 8 bases and J dropped 0 bases, with 10 bases sitting between them. The CDR3 consists of 12 residues. The CDR3 here is CSRGQPNYGYTF. In nucleotides, the CDR3 is TGCAGTCGCGGACAGCCTAACTATGGCTACACCTTC.

This clonotype was seen more than once but under ten times. The chain uses TRBV4-2 and TRBJ2-7; D is perhaps TRBD2 (5 bases). Germline CDR1 reads LGHNA; CDR2 reads YNFKEQ. V was pared by 4 bases and J by 0 bases, with 16 bases between. This CDR3 has 16 amino acids. CDR3 residues: CASSRGWESPSYEQYF. As DNA, the CDR3 is TGTGCCAGCAGCCGAGGATGGGAGTCACCCTCCTACGAGCAGTACTTC.

This clonotype has only a few counts. The chain links TRBV4-1 to TRBJ1-2; possible D gene TRBD1, 6 bases. This CDR3 is 17 amino acids long. The ends were cut back, 0 bases at V and 4 bases at J, with 18 bases in the middle. Germline CDR1 and CDR2: MGHRA and YSYEKL. The CDR3 nucleotides are TGCGCCAGCAGCCAAGATAAGGGCCCGAGGGGGGGCTATGGCTACACCTTC. This translates into CASSQDKGPRGGYGYTF.

The gene calls are TRBV3-1 and TRBJ2-1, with 11 bases lining up with TRBD1. The CDR3 is 16 amino acids. V trimming: 4 bases; J trimming: 2 bases; junction bases outside the gene matches: 4. Germline V gives CDR1 LGHDT, CDR2 YNNKEL (reference sequence). The chain's CDR3 is CASSLRTGGAYNEQFF. For the CDR3, the DNA is TGTGCCAGCAGCCTCAGGACAGGGGGCGCCTACAATGAGCAGTTCTTC.

The chain couples TRBV7-9 to TRBJ2-3; D uncertain. The germline gives CDR1 SEHNR, CDR2 FQNEAQ (reference sequence). V lost 7 bases to trimming and J lost 6 bases, with 20 bases between them. The CDR3 covers 15 residues. In DNA, the CDR3 is TGTGCCAGCACCTCGGCCCTAGTTGGCATGGATACGCAGTATTTT. Its translation: CASTSALVGMDTQYF.

The chain combines TRBV7-3 with TRBJ2-3, with D possibly being TRBD1 or TRBD2 (5 bases each). Germline V gene sequence: CDR1 SGHTA, CDR2 FQGTGA. The CDR3 is made up of 17 amino acids. The V end was cut by 3 bases, the J end by 1 base, with 17 bases between. CDR3 protein: CASSLGTGMEGTDTQYF. DNA of the CDR3: TGTGCCAGCAGCTTGGGGACCGGAATGGAGGGCACAGATACGCAGTATTTT.

J is TRBJ2-3 and V is TRBV4-3; perhaps TRBD1 as D (8 bases). CDR1 and CDR2 (germline): LGHNA, YSLEER. CDR3 length equals 17 residues. The V gene lost 0 bases and the J gene lost 3 bases, with 16 bases spanning the gap. The CDR3 DNA follows: TGCGCCAGCAGCCAAGACATAGGACAGGGAGGGACAGATACGCAGTATTTT. It codes for CASSQDIGQGGTDTQYF.

Remarks on this clonotype: A read error may account for a junction end that differs from germline. The chain joins TRBV4-1 to TRBJ2-7, with D unresolved. This CDR3 spans 13 amino acids. Germline V gene sequence: CDR1 MGHRA, CDR2 YSYEKL. The CDR3 coding sequence is TGCGCCAGCAGCCAACAGCGATACTACAAGCAGTACTTC. Amino acid sequence: CASSQQRYYKQYF.